Here is one T cell receptor (beta chain) with its context. The antigen is unknown. Other DNA variants within this sample encode the same CDR3. Treatment defined: 19 received Ad26.COV2.S at low or high dose, single or two shots; about five received placebo; per-sample allocation not given. At day 63 after the first vaccine or placebo injection, samples were drawn. An 18-55-year-old adult in Boston served as donor. Germline V gene sequence: CDR1 SGHNT, CDR2 YYREEE (reference sequence). This CDR3 comprises 13 residues. The V and J ends lost 2 bases and 5 bases, in that order; junction bases with no gene match: 3. This sample is part of a study of Ad26.COV2.S vaccination and SARS-CoV-2 variants. Study summary: Into the muscle, Ad26.COV2.S was dosed once or twice, 56 days apart.

Study-wide findings and caveats: A substantial breadth of spike-specific CD8+ and CD4+ T cell responses after vaccination has been reported.

Clones were read by immunoSEQ multiplex PCR, and TCRdb kept only the in-frame ones, dropping some. The sample records a few hundred thousand clones, about 92% being singletons. The chain couples TRBV5-4 to TRBJ2-5; 7 nucleotides match TRBD1. The sample consisted of peripheral blood, taken in a trial of Ad26.COV2.S vaccine versus placebo. The source is a person between 18 and 60 years old who received the Ad26.COV2.S COVID-19 vaccine or a placebo. CDR3 residues: CASSLTGVETQYF. For the CDR3, the DNA is TGTGCCAGCAGCTTAACAGGGGTGGAGACCCAGTACTTC.